A single sample is the source of the 25 T cell receptor beta chains below, sequenced in a study of T cells of healthy individuals. TCRdb fed the 5' RACE reads into MiXCR, producing one record per CDR3 protein. The repertoire holds 38,000 or so distinct CDR3 sequences, with 4% to 5.5% as singletons. The receptor source for this set is a human donor in good health.

The table lists this clonotype with many counts. The chain recombines TRBV7-8 with TRBJ2-5, with 7 bases identical to TRBD1. Germline CDR1 is SGHVS and CDR2 is FQNEAQ. The CDR3 is 17 residues long. V shed 4 bases and J 5 bases; nucleotides not matched to a gene: 16. The CDR3 sequence: CASSSIHTGQSGETQYF. The CDR3 DNA follows: TGTGCCAGCAGCTCAATCCACACGGGACAGTCAGGGGAGACCCAGTACTTC.

This clonotype was observed a handful of times. The chain links TRBV2 to TRBJ2-3; a possible D gene is TRBD2 (7 bases). The CDR3 consists of 16 residues. V was shortened by 6 bases and J by 0 bases, with 16 bases between the two germline ends. CDR1 is SNHLY, CDR2 FYNNEI, per germline. The CDR3 loop reads CASSARGGGSTDTQYF. For the CDR3, the DNA is TGTGCCAGCAGCGCCCGAGGGGGGGGTAGCACAGATACGCAGTATTTT.

This clonotype was observed at least ten times. The J gene is TRBJ1-5, the V gene TRBV30; unclear D gene. Per the germline V gene, CDR1 is GTSNPN and CDR2 is SVGIG (reference sequence). The CDR3 consists of 13 residues. V was cut by 3 bases and J by 4 bases, with 10 bases left in between. The CDR3 DNA reads TGTGCCTGGAGGCACGGCCAAAATCAGCCCCAGCATTTT. This gives the protein CAWRHGQNQPQHF.

At least ten counts were recorded for this clonotype. The chain links TRBV7-2 to TRBJ2-7; D gene uncertain. Trimming cost V 5 bases and J 7 bases, with 9 bases left between them. The CDR3 consists of 11 residues. CDR1 and CDR2 (germline): SGHTA, FQGNSA. Here the CDR3 DNA reads TGTGCCAGCAGCGAAACCTGGGAGCAGTACTTC. Translating it yields CASSETWEQYF.

In this sample, this clonotype turned up many times. The V gene is TRBV6-2 or TRBV6-3, the J gene TRBJ2-6; 8 bases align to TRBD2. V shed 7 bases and J 0 bases; nucleotides not matched to a gene: 8. The V gene's germline CDR1 is MNHEY and CDR2 SVGEGT. The CDR3 sequence is 17 residues long. DNA of the CDR3: TGTGCCAGCACCCGGGGGGGATCGTACTCTGGGGCCAACGTCCTGACTTTC. It translates to CASTRGGSYSGANVLTF.

This clonotype was observed many times. V and J are TRBV7-9 and TRBJ2-1; D may be TRBD2 (5 bases). This CDR3 spans 20 amino acids. Germline lookup yields CDR1 SEHNR and CDR2 FQNEAQ (reference sequence). V gave up 1 base and J gave up 0 bases, with 22 bases separating them. The CDR3 DNA sequence: TGTGCCAGCAGCTTAGGAGTGAGGGTGTTTCGGGCCAGCTCCTACAATGAGCAGTTCTTC. Protein product: CASSLGVRVFRASSYNEQFF.

This clonotype came up a few times. J is TRBJ2-2 and V is TRBV7-9; TRBD2 aligns across 9 bases. CDR1 is SEHNR and CDR2 is FQNEAQ in the germline V gene (reference sequence). V was pared by 5 bases and J by 7 bases, with 8 bases of the junction left unmatched. The CDR3 totals 15 residues. As DNA, the CDR3 is TGTGCCAGCAGCCCCGGACTAGCGTCGATCGGGGAGCTGTTTTTT. This gives the protein CASSPGLASIGELFF.

This clonotype appeared many times. The rearrangement uses TRBV3-1 and TRBJ2-7; no reliable D call. Germline CDR1 reads LGHDT; CDR2 reads YNNKEL (reference sequence). This CDR3 is 12 amino acids long. Trimming left V 2 bases short and J 2 bases short, with 4 bases between. In DNA, the CDR3 is TGTGCCAGCAGCCAAATAGCCTACGAGCAGTACTTC. It specifies CASSQIAYEQYF.

This clonotype was recorded many times. The CDR3 region is CASSQTSFSEQYF. The CDR3 DNA follows: TGTGCCAGCAGCCAGACTAGCTTCTCCGAGCAGTACTTC. The rearrangement joins TRBV14 to TRBJ2-7; TRBD2 matches 7 bases. V lost 3 bases and J lost 6; bases outside the gene matches: 5. This CDR3 region has 13 residues. Germline values: CDR1 SGHDN, CDR2 FVKESK.

There are a few counts of this clonotype. The chain uses TRBV6-6 and TRBJ2-3; D possibly matches TRBD1 or TRBD2 (5 bases each). Germline V gives CDR1 MNHNY, CDR2 SVGAGI (reference sequence). V was shortened by 4 bases and J by 11 bases, with 13 bases between the two germline ends. The CDR3 runs to 12 residues. CDR3: CASSLGPRGQYF. CDR3 bases: TGTGCCAGCAGTTTAGGTCCGAGGGGGCAGTATTTT.

The chain recombines TRBV6-5 with TRBJ1-3; 7 nucleotides align to TRBD1. This CDR3 region has 16 residues. Germline V gene data show CDR1 as MNHEY and CDR2 as SVGAGI. The trim removed 4 bases at V and 2 bases at J, leaving 8 bases unmatched. The CDR3 region is CASSLARGKTGNTIYF. The CDR3 DNA is TGTGCCAGCAGTTTGGCCAGGGGGAAAACTGGAAACACCATATATTTT.

This clonotype occurred many times. The rearrangement uses TRBV30 and TRBJ1-5; a possible D gene is TRBD1 (5 bases). The CDR3 covers 13 residues. V dropped 5 bases and J dropped 0 bases, with 8 bases sitting between them. CDR1 and CDR2 (germline): GTSNPN, SVGIG (reference sequence). CDR3 protein: CAWSGYSNQPQHF. The DNA of the CDR3 is TGTGCCTGGTCAGGGTATAGCAATCAGCCCCAGCATTTT.

This clonotype was counted between two and nine times. The chain employs TRBV27 and TRBJ1-1, with TRBD1 matching over 8 bases. The CDR3 runs to 13 residues. V shed 8 bases and J 6 bases; nucleotides not matched to a gene: 8. CDR1 MNHEY and CDR2 SMNVEV come from the germline V gene (reference sequence). The CDR3 nucleotides are TGTGCCAGCGGTCCCCGGACAGGGTCTGAAGCTTTCTTT. Amino acids: CASGPRTGSEAFF.

The sample holds many counts of this clonotype. This rearrangement joins TRBV4-1 to TRBJ1-1; 8 bases are a match to TRBD1. V was pared by 6 bases and J by 3 bases, with 9 bases of the junction left unmatched. CDR1 is MGHRA and CDR2 is YSYEKL in the germline V gene. This CDR3 is built from 15 residues. This chain's CDR3 is CASRAWTGRDTEAFF. In DNA form, the CDR3 reads TGCGCCAGCAGAGCCTGGACAGGGCGCGACACTGAAGCTTTCTTT.

This clonotype was seen many times. The chain couples TRBV2 to TRBJ2-1, with 11 nucleotides matching TRBD1. The CDR3 consists of 15 residues. After removal of 5 bases from V and 3 bases from J, the junction contained 3 bases not matched to a gene. Germline V gene lookup returns CDR1 SNHLY and CDR2 FYNNEI. The CDR3 loop is CASSLGTGGYNEQFF. The CDR3 coding sequence is TGTGCCAGCAGTCTTGGGACAGGGGGCTACAATGAGCAGTTCTTC. The full variable domain, rest sourced from reference TRBV2 and TRBJ2-1, is EPEVTQTPSHQVTQMGQEVILRCVPISNHLYFYWYRQILGQKVEFLVSFYNNEISEKSEIFDDQFSVERPDGSNFTLKIRSTKLEDSAMYFCASSLGTGGYNEQFFGPGTRLTVL.

This clonotype was detected ten times or more. The chain recombines TRBV6-6 with TRBJ2-2; 8 bases agree with TRBD1. J gave up 6 bases and V 2 bases, and 8 bases lay outside the gene matches. The V gene's germline CDR1 is MNHNY and CDR2 SVGAGI (reference sequence). CDR3 length: 16 residues. The CDR3 protein is CASSYGQGRFAGELFF. The CDR3 DNA sequence: TGTGCCAGCAGTTACGGACAGGGAAGATTTGCCGGGGAGCTGTTTTTT.

This clonotype was observed many times. V gene TRBV3-1 combines with J gene TRBJ2-5; TRBD2 might be the D (6 bases). Germline V CDR1 and CDR2: LGHDT, YNNKEL (reference sequence). The CDR3 extends over 15 amino acids. Trimming took off 0 bases at V and 4 bases at J, with 12 bases between the two ends. CDR3 nucleotide sequence: TGTGCCAGCAGCCAAGAACCCGGGGGTGGAGAGACCCAGTACTTC. This sequence encodes CASSQEPGGGETQYF.

This clonotype has at least ten counts. V usage is TRBV29-1 and J usage is TRBJ2-1; 7 bases map to TRBD1. This CDR3 has 14 amino acids. Trimming cost V 0 bases and J 9 bases; bases outside gene matches: 8. Germline values: CDR1 SQVTM, CDR2 ANQGSEA. The DNA of the CDR3 is TGCAGCGTTGAAGATCGGACAGGTGCGGGTGAGCAGTTCTTC. Amino acids: CSVEDRTGAGEQFF.

This clonotype was recorded at least ten times. The V call is TRBV4-3, the J call TRBJ2-7, with D tentatively TRBD2 (6 bases). V was shortened by 4 bases and J by 2 bases, with 15 bases between the two germline ends. Germline V gives CDR1 LGHNA, CDR2 YSLEER. The CDR3 sequence is 15 residues long. In DNA, the CDR3 is TGCGCCAGCAGCCTCCGGAGCGGAGGGCCCTACGAGCAGTACTTC. Translation gives CASSLRSGGPYEQYF.

The V and J genes are TRBV4-2 and TRBJ2-1; 8 bases map to TRBD2. Trimming cost V 6 bases and J 0 bases; bases outside gene matches: 7. CDR1 is LGHNA and CDR2 is YNFKEQ in the germline V gene. This CDR3 is 16 amino acids long. In DNA form, the CDR3 reads TGTGCCAGCAGACGGGGGGGAAGAAGCTCCTACAATGAGCAGTTCTTC. This translates into CASRRGGRSSYNEQFF.

This clonotype occurred many times. V gene TRBV20-1 combines with J gene TRBJ2-3, with 11 positions matching TRBD2. Trimming cost V 5 bases and J 2 bases; bases outside gene matches: 6. There are 15 residues in the CDR3. CDR1 and CDR2 (germline): DFQATT, SNEGSKA (reference sequence). The CDR3: CSADTTSGITDTQYF. In DNA, the CDR3 is TGCAGTGCTGACACGACTAGCGGGATCACAGATACGCAGTATTTT.

This clonotype occurred many times. The genes are TRBV3-1 and TRBJ1-2; 12 nucleotides match TRBD1. The CDR3 has 18 amino acids. The J segment lost 0 bases and the V segment lost 2 bases, leaving 7 bases of the junction unmatched. The germline V gene has CDR1 LGHDT and CDR2 YNNKEL (reference sequence). CDR3 sequence: CASSQFRDRGRTNYGYTF. The CDR3 DNA reads as TGTGCCAGCAGCCAATTTCGGGACAGGGGGCGTACTAACTATGGCTACACCTTC.

This clonotype was detected many times. The chain is built from TRBV10-3 and TRBJ1-1, with 9 bases identical to TRBD1. J was trimmed by 5 bases and V by 2 bases; bases with no gene match: 6. CDR3 length: 15 residues. Per germline, CDR1 ENHRY and CDR2 SYGVKD. The CDR3 is CAISEAQGARTEAFF. For the CDR3, the DNA is TGTGCCATCAGTGAGGCACAGGGGGCGAGGACTGAAGCTTTCTTT.

This clonotype has ten or more counts. V and J are TRBV12-3 or TRBV12-4 and TRBJ2-3, with D unclear. CDR3 size: 14 residues. With 2 bases removed from V and 6 bases from J, the gap between germline ends came to 12 bases. The CDR3 spells CASSLLGIGDTQYF. As DNA, the CDR3 is TGTGCCAGCAGTTTATTAGGGATTGGGGATACGCAGTATTTT.

This clonotype occurred a few times. The chain has TRBV5-4 and TRBJ1-4; no clear D. The length of the CDR3 is 13 residues. Trimming removed 4 bases from V and 5 bases from J, with 9 bases in between. Germline V gives CDR1 SGHNT, CDR2 YYREEE (reference sequence). As DNA, the CDR3 is TGTGCCAGCAGCCGTGGAGGGAATGAAAAACTGTTTTTT. It codes for CASSRGGNEKLFF.